The 9 T cell receptor beta chains below come from one sample, sequenced in a study of OX40 agonist ivuxolimab in advanced cancers. Profiled with immunoSEQ multiplex PCR; TCRdb holds only in-frame clones, not every one. Of 60,000 or so clones in the sample, 84% were seen once. The sample was CD4+ or CD8+ T cells sorted from blood, taken in a trial of the OX40 agonist ivuxolimab. The receptor set was obtained from an adult with an advanced solid tumor such as melanoma, head and neck, liver or kidney cancer.

CDR3 in amino acids: CASSLVGARAEAFF. CDR3 nucleotide sequence: TGCGCCAGCAGCTTGGTTGGGGCGAGGGCTGAAGCTTTCTTT. The rearrangement joins TRBV5-1 to TRBJ1-1; TRBD1 might be the D (5 bases). With 0 bases removed from V and 6 bases from J, the gap between germline ends came to 12 bases. The CDR3 consists of 14 residues. CDR1 and CDR2 from the germline V gene are SGHRS and YFSETQ.

CDR3 protein: CASSRESLDIGTEAFF. In nucleotides, the CDR3 is TGTGCCAGCAGTCGAGAATCCCTCGATATTGGAACTGAAGCTTTCTTT. The rearrangement uses TRBV7-8 and TRBJ1-1, with D unclear. The CDR3 totals 16 residues. The germline CDR1 and CDR2 sequences are SGHVS and FQNEAQ. V was clipped by 6 bases and J by 5 bases, with 22 bases between them.

This clone showed up just once. The chain employs TRBV5-4 and TRBJ2-7; 10 bases are a match to TRBD2. Trimming cost V 3 bases and J 3 bases; bases outside gene matches: 6. This CDR3 is built from 15 residues. The germline V gene has CDR1 SGHNT and CDR2 YYREEE (reference sequence). The CDR3, as DNA: TGTGCCAGCAGCTCCGGGACTAGCGAGATCTACGAGCAGTACTTC. Protein product: CASSSGTSEIYEQYF.

This clone was counted once. The rearrangement uses TRBV4-1 and TRBJ1-5; possibly TRBD1 for D (5 bases). V shed 4 bases and J shed 0 bases, with 13 bases lying between them. The CDR3 length is 16 residues. Germline V gene data show CDR1 as MGHRA and CDR2 as YSYEKL. The CDR3 region has the DNA TGCGCCAGCAGCCGGGAGGGACGGACTAGCAATCAGCCCCAGCATTTT. The encoded protein is CASSREGRTSNQPQHF.

This chain links TRBV9 with TRBJ1-4, with TRBD1 matching over 9 bases. The CDR3 runs to 16 residues. The V and J ends lost 2 bases and 4 bases, in that order; junction bases with no gene match: 6. Germline V CDR1 and CDR2: SGDLS, YYNGEE. The CDR3 DNA reads TGTGCCAGCAGCGTCGGTGACAGGGGGGATAATGAAAAACTGTTTTTT. Translation: CASSVGDRGDNEKLFF.

V is TRBV6-6 and J is TRBJ1-2; possibly TRBD1 for D (6 bases). This CDR3 region has 15 residues. The germline CDR1 and CDR2 sequences are MNHNY and SVGAGI (reference sequence). Trimming pared 7 bases from V and 3 bases from J, leaving 18 bases between. CDR3 in amino acids: CASNPLREGDYGYTF. The CDR3 DNA reads as TGTGCCAGCAACCCCCTCCGGGAGGGGGACTATGGCTACACCTTC.

The CDR3 protein is CASSLNPGEGTGELFF. DNA of the CDR3: TGTGCCAGCAGCTTAAACCCGGGAGAAGGCACCGGGGAGCTGTTTTTT. This chain uses TRBV13 with TRBJ2-2, with a weak D call TRBD2 (6 bases). V was pared by 2 bases and J by 4 bases, with 14 bases between. The CDR3 covers 16 residues. From germline, CDR1 is PRHDT and CDR2 FYEKMQ (reference sequence).

The chain joins TRBV5-1 to TRBJ2-7, with unresolved D. V gave up 0 bases and J gave up 7 bases, with 11 bases separating them. Germline V gene data show CDR1 as SGHRS and CDR2 as YFSETQ. CDR3 length equals 13 residues. CDR3 residues: CASSLDMVGEQYF. The CDR3 region has the DNA TGCGCCAGCAGCTTGGATATGGTAGGTGAGCAGTACTTC.

CDR3 coding DNA: TGCGCCAGCAGCTTGCAGTTGGGAAGTGACGAAAAACTGTTTTTT. Translation gives CASSLQLGSDEKLFF. This rearrangement joins TRBV5-1 to TRBJ1-4; D is ambiguous. Germline CDR1 is SGHRS and CDR2 is YFSETQ. The CDR3 extends over 15 amino acids. V dropped 1 base and J dropped 8 bases, with 15 bases sitting between them.